One T cell receptor beta chain is described in this entry. Its antigen is unidentified. V dropped 4 bases and J dropped 7 bases, with 19 bases sitting between them. The germline V gene encodes CDR1 SQVTM and CDR2 ANQGSEA. This CDR3 contains 14 residues. The time point is: persistent/refractory GD, antithyroid drugs over 5 years with positive TRAb. RNA extracted from PBMCs served as the sequencing template. Researchers made TCR beta libraries by using iRepertoire HTBI primers and running Arm-PCR on CDR3 regions. One entry per CDR3 protein results from TCRdb running MiXCR on the multiplex PCR reads. The table includes roughly 500,000 distinct CDR3 sequences, 20% to 25% detected once. The record originates from a study of regulatory T cells in long-lasting Graves disease. Whole-study results and caveats: Persistent disease preferred TRBV28, TRBJ1-2 and TRBJ2-5; new disease, TRBV20-1 and TRBJ2-1. Lower TCR diversity was seen in persistent Graves' patients than in newly diagnosed ones. Whereas new patients shared 970 or so public clonotypes, persistent patients shared more, at approximately 2,700.

The clonotype was recovered from a female donor with Graves disease. V gene TRBV29-1 combines with J gene TRBJ1-2; D possibly corresponds to TRBD1 (6 bases). The source material was peripheral blood mononuclear cells (PBMCs), sampled when the disease was refractory, from a patient treated with antithyroid drugs. The CDR3, as DNA: TGCAGCGTTGCCTGGAAACAGGGATCTGCTGGCTACACCTTC. This sequence encodes CSVAWKQGSAGYTF. The variable domain in full, completed from reference TRBV29-1 and TRBJ1-2, reads SAVISQKPSRDICQRGTSLTIQCQVDSQVTMMFWYRQQPGQSLTLIATANQGSEATYESGFVIDKFPISRPNLTFSTLTVSNMSPEDSSIYLCSVAWKQGSAGYTFGSGTRLTVV.